This record looks at one TCR beta chain sequence and its context. This receptor's antigen is unknown. There are no base qualities to consult, and no much larger clone falls within one base. This sample is drawn from a study of TIL therapy for anti-PD-1-resistant metastatic lung cancer (TCRdb year 2021). Concerning the study at large: Enrolled patients had a median age of roughly 50 years (range 38-75) and a median tumor PD-L1 proportion score of approximately 6.6%. Tumor and peripheral blood T cell receptor beta sequencing was used to track clonotypes across tumor, expanded TIL product and serial blood samples. A median non-synonymous tumor mutation burden of around 1.5 mutations per megabase was determined across the cohort by whole-exome sequencing. The cohort was composed predominantly of lung adenocarcinoma, with a few EGFR-mutant and two ALK-rearranged tumors included, and half of patients were identified as current or former smokers.

Using bias-controlled multiplex PCR with the immunoSEQ v3 hsTCRB kit, the TCR beta CDR3 regions were amplified from genomic DNA. TCR libraries were sequenced on an Illumina NextSeq 500 to around 1.8 million read pairs for survey level or roughly 4.5-6 million for deep level. The authors' analysis ran thus. The immunoSEQ Analyzer software assigned V, D and J genes, filtered out non-productive sequences, and reported clonality. Repertoires of infused TIL and blood were compared using productive Simpson clonality and the Morisita overlap index of productive TRB rearrangements. This is the immuneACCESS table as TCRdb keeps it, with only in-frame sequences that have V and J called. A part of the clones is gone; compared with another copy, unresolved V genes explain less than half, and the rest is unexplained. The DNA was the basis for D and trimming; V, J and clone size are from that table. This sample is represented by more than 90,000 clones; 50% to 70% of them were singletons. Roughly 9.7% of the sample goes to the ten largest clones.

Taken with the paper, the label for time point translates to: pre-treatment sample, taken before nivolumab and TIL therapy. The baseline tumor samples were excised metastases, mostly pleural nodules or supraclavicular lymph nodes, taken from the same resection that was used to grow TIL. Tumors were harvested before any PD-1/PD-L1 blockade; patients then received nivolumab, and those progressing received lymphodepletion, expanded TIL infusion and IL-2. Adults with stage 4 NSCLC were enrolled from late 2017 to early 2020 in a dual-center phase I trial. Samples came from a single-arm, open-label phase I trial of tumor-infiltrating lymphocyte therapy with nivolumab in advanced non-small cell lung cancer. Portions of each resected tumor were snap-frozen in liquid nitrogen and stored at -80 °C. Using laser-capture macrodissection, tumor regions of interest were selected on H&E sections, then pulverized into roughly 15 mg aliquots and extracted using Qiagen Allprep kits.

Paper-wide results and their limitations: The cohort was highly selected, with more treatment-naive, never-smoker and oncogene-addicted patients than typical, limiting generalizability. The study protocol defined all tumor marker inferences as exploratory. Clonal turnover during TIL culture was high, and many clones enriched in the product were not detected in the baseline tumor, suggesting clonal contraction rather than faithful expansion. Compared with baseline intratumoral T cells, expanded TIL cultures were more clonal and less diverse (median clonality around 6% vs 30%, p < 0.0001).

From V the trimming removes 3 bases and from J it removes 2 bases, while the gene matches leave 14 bases of the junction unaccounted for. In the germline V gene (reference sequence), CDR1 corresponds to GTSNPN and CDR2 to SVGIG. From the cysteine through the phenylalanine, the CDR3 covers 17 amino acids. The retained sequence is limited to the CDR3, 51 bases, with the frame set at the first base. The material sequenced was tumor tissue, taken at baseline. This sequence originates from a person aged 25 to 85 with non-small cell lung cancer. The rearranged chain carries TRBV30 and TRBJ2-5; the central 8 bases match TRBD1. The CDR3 sequence is CAWSANDGTGRQETQYF. The bases read TGTGCCTGGAGCGCAAACGACGGGACAGGTCGGCAAGAGACCCAGTACTTC.